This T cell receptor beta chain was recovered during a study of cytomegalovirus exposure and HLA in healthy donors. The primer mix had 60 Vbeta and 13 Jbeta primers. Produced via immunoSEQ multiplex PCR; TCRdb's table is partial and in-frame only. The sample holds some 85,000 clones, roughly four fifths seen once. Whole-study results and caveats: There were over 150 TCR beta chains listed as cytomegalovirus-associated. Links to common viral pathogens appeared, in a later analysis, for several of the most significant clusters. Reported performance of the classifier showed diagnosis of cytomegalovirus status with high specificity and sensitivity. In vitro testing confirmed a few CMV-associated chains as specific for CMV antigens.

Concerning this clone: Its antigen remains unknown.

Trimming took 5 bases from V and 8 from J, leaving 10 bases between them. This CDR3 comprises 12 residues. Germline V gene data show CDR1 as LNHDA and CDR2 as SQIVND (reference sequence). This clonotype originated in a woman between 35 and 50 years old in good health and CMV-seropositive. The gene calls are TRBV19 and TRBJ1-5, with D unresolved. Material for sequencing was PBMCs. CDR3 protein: CASSESFEPQHF. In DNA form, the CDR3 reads TGTGCCAGTAGTGAGAGCTTCGAGCCCCAGCATTTT.